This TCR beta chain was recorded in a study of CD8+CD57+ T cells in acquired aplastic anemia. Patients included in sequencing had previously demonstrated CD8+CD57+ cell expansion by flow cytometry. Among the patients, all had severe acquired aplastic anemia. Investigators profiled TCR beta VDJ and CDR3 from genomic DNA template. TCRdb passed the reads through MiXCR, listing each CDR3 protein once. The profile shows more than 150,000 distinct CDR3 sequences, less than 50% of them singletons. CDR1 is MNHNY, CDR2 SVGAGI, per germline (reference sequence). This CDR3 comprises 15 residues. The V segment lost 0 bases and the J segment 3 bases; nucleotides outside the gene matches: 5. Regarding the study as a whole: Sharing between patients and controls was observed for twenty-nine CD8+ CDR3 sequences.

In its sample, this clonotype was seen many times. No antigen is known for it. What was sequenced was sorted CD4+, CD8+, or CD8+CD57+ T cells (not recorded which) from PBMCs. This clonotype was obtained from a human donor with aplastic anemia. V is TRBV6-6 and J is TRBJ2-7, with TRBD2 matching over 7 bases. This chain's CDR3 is CASSYSGGSLYEQYF. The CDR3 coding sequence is TGTGCCAGCAGTTACTCGGGGGGGTCCCTCTACGAGCAGTACTTC.